There are a few counts of the clone carrying this T cell receptor beta chain. Its antigen is not known. This specimen comes from a study of blood T cells in healthy people across ages. Study results and caveats: As age increased, TCR beta diversity per million T cells fell in a roughly linear fashion.

The authors ran a second PCR of 7 to 11 cycles using a sample-barcoded 5' primer and a J-beta primer mix. Each cDNA molecule, via a template-switch adaptor with 12 random nucleotides, was tagged. MiXCR, applied by TCRdb to the 5' RACE reads, yields one record per CDR3 protein. This table holds 450,000 to 650,000 distinct CDR3 sequences, about 24% found once. This CDR3 spans 11 amino acids. These data are also associated with another study on T cells of mothers and their children. That report adds: The donors comprised roughly 6 children and their three healthy Caucasian mothers. Barcodes for each sample and 2-4 random nucleotides were added by the M1S primer used in the second PCR.

Sequenced input: blood. The sequence was obtained from a boy aged 5 to 17 in good health. The rearrangement links TRBV12-3 or TRBV12-4 to TRBJ2-5; D assignment may be TRBD1 or TRBD2 (6 bases each). The assigned J gene may be wrong: the sequence end matches TRBJ2-7 better. The CDR3 is CASRGVNEQYF. Written as DNA, the CDR3 is TGTGCCAGTAGGGGGGTGAACGAGCAGTACTTC.